The T cell receptor beta chain under discussion was sequenced for a study of OX40 agonist ivuxolimab in advanced cancers. Looking at the study overall: The treatment was a fully human IgG2 OX40 agonist, ivuxolimab.

Measured with immunoSEQ multiplex PCR; TCRdb has only the in-frame clones, and not every one. This sample yields approximately 60,000 clones, of which around 93% are seen a single time; approximately 12% belongs to the top ten. The CDR3 spans 15 residues. The V and J ends lost 4 bases and 0 bases respectively, with 11 bases between them. Germline V gives CDR1 SGHKS, CDR2 YYEKEE (reference sequence). Concerning this clone itself: What it recognizes is unknown.

Study outcomes and limitations: Clonal expansion in partial responders at 0.1-3.0 mg/kg ranked among the lowest. What antigens the expanded peripheral T cells recognized was never established. Some nonresponders likewise displayed low normalized T-cell clonal expansion.

The material sequenced was CD4+ or CD8+ T cells sorted from blood, taken in a trial of the OX40 agonist ivuxolimab. The chain employs TRBV5-5 and TRBJ2-4, with D possibly matching TRBD2 (5 bases). This TCR was sampled from an adult with an advanced solid tumor such as melanoma, head and neck, liver or kidney cancer. As DNA, the CDR3 is TGTGCCAGCAGCCTCGGACTCCTAGCCAAAAACATTCAGTACTTC. Encoded protein: CASSLGLLAKNIQYF.